The clone carrying this TCR beta chain was seen a handful of times. The antigen remains undetermined. One entry per CDR3 protein results from TCRdb running MiXCR on the 5' RACE reads. The table has hundreds of thousands of distinct CDR3 sequences, about 13% seen once. These data are taken from a study of T cells after yellow fever vaccination. The wider study: SMART-Seq v4 Ultra Low Input prepared libraries from low-cell fractions.

This CDR3 has 15 amino acids. Germline assignment: CDR1 MGHRA and CDR2 YSYEKL. Germline trimming cut 1 base from V and 3 bases from J; bases unmatched to any gene: 6. Study results and caveats: In post-booster samples, most primary-vaccination clones reappeared (around 95% CD4, about 91% CD8). Compared with primary, the secondary response was weaker and peaked at day 5, not 15. Only a small proportion of the clonotypes turned up in both the CD4 and the CD8 compartments, likely arising from convergent recombination.

The chain combines TRBV4-1 with TRBJ2-7, with 7 bases fitting TRBD1. This sequence was found in a man under 40 who received the YFV17D yellow fever vaccine. Specimen: PBMCs, collected on the day of the yellow fever booster vaccination. The CDR3, as DNA: TGCGCCAGCAGCCAAGTCGAGCAGGGGGTCTACGAGCAGTACTTC. It specifies CASSQVEQGVYEQYF.